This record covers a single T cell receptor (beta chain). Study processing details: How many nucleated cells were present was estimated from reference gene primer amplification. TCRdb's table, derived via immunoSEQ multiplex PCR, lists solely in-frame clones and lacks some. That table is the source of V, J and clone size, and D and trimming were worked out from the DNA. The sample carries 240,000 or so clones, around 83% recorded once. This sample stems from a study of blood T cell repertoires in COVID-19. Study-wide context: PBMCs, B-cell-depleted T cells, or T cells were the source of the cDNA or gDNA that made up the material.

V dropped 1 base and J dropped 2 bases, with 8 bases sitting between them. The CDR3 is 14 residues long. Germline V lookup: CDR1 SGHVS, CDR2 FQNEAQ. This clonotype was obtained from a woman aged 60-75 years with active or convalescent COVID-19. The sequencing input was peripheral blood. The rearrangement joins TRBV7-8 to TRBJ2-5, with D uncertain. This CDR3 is CASSLVETQETQYF. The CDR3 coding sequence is TGTGCCAGCAGCTTAGTCGAAACTCAAGAGACCCAGTACTTC. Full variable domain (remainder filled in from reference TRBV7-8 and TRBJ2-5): GAGVSQSPRYKVAKRGQDVALRCDPISGHVSLFWYQQALGQGPEFLTYFQNEAQLDKSGLPSDRFFAERPEGSVSTLKIQRTQQEDSAVYLCASSLVETQETQYFGPGTRLLVL.